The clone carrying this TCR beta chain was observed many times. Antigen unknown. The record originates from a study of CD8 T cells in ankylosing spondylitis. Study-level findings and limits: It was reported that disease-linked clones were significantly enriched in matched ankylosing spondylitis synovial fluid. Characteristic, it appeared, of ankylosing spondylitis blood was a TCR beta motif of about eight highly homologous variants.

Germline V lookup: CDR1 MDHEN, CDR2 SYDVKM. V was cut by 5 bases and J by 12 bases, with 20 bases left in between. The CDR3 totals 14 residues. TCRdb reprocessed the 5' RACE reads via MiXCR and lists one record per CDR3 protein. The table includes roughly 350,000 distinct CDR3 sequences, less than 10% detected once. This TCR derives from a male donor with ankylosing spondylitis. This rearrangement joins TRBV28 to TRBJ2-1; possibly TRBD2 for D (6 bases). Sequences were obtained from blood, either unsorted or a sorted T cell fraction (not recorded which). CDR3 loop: CASSPLGLARGQFF. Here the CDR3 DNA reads TGTGCCAGCAGTCCTCTGGGACTTGCAAGGGGGCAGTTCTTC.